This T cell receptor beta chain was sequenced for a study of shared clonotypes between healthy human individuals. Study in general: CD4 naive and memory got three plates each, CD8 naive two, CD8 memory one.

Original data processing: Quality scores were absent from the junction-only immunoSEQ sequences, so filtering differed. The repertoire was sequenced with immunoSEQ multiplex PCR; TCRdb's copy has only in-frame clones and lacks some. V and J calls and clone size are as listed in that table; D and trimming were resolved from the DNA. The data hold under 1,900,000 clones, with 98% observed a single time. The count of this clone is one. Germline V gene sequence: CDR1 PRHDT, CDR2 FYEKMQ (reference sequence). V lost 5 bases and J lost 2, with 13 bases in between. This CDR3 has 15 residues. Sequencing was carried out using naive CD4+ T cells sorted from blood. Subset reported: CD45RA+ positively selected. This chain joins TRBV13 and TRBJ1-5; D might be TRBD1 (5 bases). The clonotype was recovered from a man between 25 and 39 years old in good health. The CDR3 DNA reads TGTGCCAGCAGCCAGGGCTCCTTGGGCAATCAGCCCCAGCATTTT. Translated, it gives CASSQGSLGNQPQHF.